These 25 T cell receptor beta chains share one sample of origin, sequenced in a study of T cell responses to AZD1222 COVID-19 vaccine (dated by TCRdb to the early 2020s). Receptors were amplified or captured by the immunoSEQ multiplex PCR assay. In its TCRdb copy, this immuneACCESS table keeps in-frame sequences only and misses some clones. Where compared with another copy, unresolved V genes explain less than half of these, and the others have no known cause. Here the sample has 200,000 or so clones; 75% to 90% occur a single time. Of the sample, 2.5% to 3% is held by the ten largest clones. In the paper's terms, the time point label means: baseline before first vaccination. What the treatment or condition label conveys for this sample: meningococcal conjugate vaccine given as trial control. This specimen was peripheral blood, taken on day 0 of MenACWY control vaccination. The receptor source for this set is an adult in good health.

The rearrangement uses TRBV6-2 or TRBV6-3 and TRBJ2-7, with D unresolved. Trimming removed 4 bases from V and 2 bases from J, with 12 bases in between. The CDR3 consists of 14 residues. Germline V gives CDR1 MNHEY, CDR2 SVGEGT. CDR3 in DNA: TGTGCCAGCAGTTCCCAGGCTGTGACCTACGAGCAGTACTTC. It encodes CASSSQAVTYEQYF.

This rearrangement joins TRBV20-1 to TRBJ2-3; D gene uncertain. CDR3 length: 13 residues. Germline CDR1 DFQATT, CDR2 SNEGSKA (reference sequence). V lost 3 bases and J lost 1, with 8 bases in between. The CDR3 DNA follows: TGCAGTGCTAGTGCTCAGGGCACAGATACGCAGTATTTT. Translating it yields CSASAQGTDTQYF.

CDR3 sequence (DNA): TGCAGCGTTGTGGAGAACGCGAACACTGAAGCTTTCTTT. As protein: CSVVENANTEAFF. The chain carries TRBV29-1 and TRBJ1-1; no clear D gene. Germline CDR1 is SQVTM and CDR2 is ANQGSEA. CDR3 length: 13 amino acids. The germline V and J ends were trimmed by 4 bases and 1 base, with 10 bases remaining between them.

This chain uses TRBV14 with TRBJ2-7; possible D gene TRBD1, 6 bases. Germline-derived CDR1 and CDR2 are SGHDN and FVKESK. V was clipped by 2 bases and J by 3 bases, with 11 bases between them. This CDR3 spans 14 amino acids. The chain's CDR3 is CASSQIQGRYEQYF. The CDR3 DNA sequence: TGTGCCAGCAGCCAAATACAGGGCCGCTACGAGCAGTACTTC.

The chain uses TRBV3-1 (or the pseudogene TRBV3-2) and TRBJ2-3, with D perhaps matching TRBD2 (5 bases). V lost 0 bases and J lost 2, with 21 bases in between. The CDR3 has 19 residues. Looked up from germline, CDR1 is LGHDT and CDR2 is YNNKEL (reference sequence). This CDR3 reads CASSQDTWLANSNTDTQYF. For the CDR3, the DNA is TGTGCCAGCAGCCAAGATACTTGGCTAGCCAACTCGAACACAGATACGCAGTATTTT.

This sequence joins TRBV7-3 and TRBJ2-1; 8 bases fit TRBD2. This CDR3 has 14 amino acids. V was pared by 3 bases and J by 5 bases, with 3 bases of the junction left unmatched. Germline V lookup: CDR1 SGHTA, CDR2 FQGTGA. DNA of the CDR3: TGTGCCAGCAGCTTGGTCGGGGGGGACAATGAGCAGTTCTTC. Protein: CASSLVGGDNEQFF.

The rearrangement joins TRBV2 to TRBJ1-1; D is ambiguous. CDR3 size: 14 residues. Between the trimmed V and J ends, which lost 6 bases and 3 bases, there was a span of 14 bases. CDR1 SNHLY and CDR2 FYNNEI come from the germline V gene. DNA for the CDR3: TGTGCCAGCAGACTTAGTCGGTGGGACACTGAAGCTTTCTTT. It translates to CASRLSRWDTEAFF.

V usage is TRBV7-9 and J usage is TRBJ1-2; unclear D gene. Trimming took off 1 base at V and 2 bases at J, with 11 bases between the two ends. CDR1 and CDR2 (germline): SEHNR, FQNEAQ (reference sequence). The CDR3 is 15 residues long. CDR3 bases: TGTGCCAGCAGCTTAGGCTTGCTCTACAACTATGGCTACACCTTC. As protein: CASSLGLLYNYGYTF.

The chain has TRBV25-1 and TRBJ2-7; 7 bases are shared with TRBD2. The CDR3 is made up of 17 amino acids. Germline V gene data show CDR1 as MGHDK and CDR2 as SYGVNS. V shed 3 bases and J 2 bases; nucleotides not matched to a gene: 13. As DNA, the CDR3 is TGTGCCAGCAGTGACCTCCTCTCTAGCGGCCAAGCCTACGAGCAGTACTTC. This translates into CASSDLLSSGQAYEQYF.

V usage is TRBV7-9 and J usage is TRBJ2-2, with D uncertain. The CDR3 contains 15 residues. Trimming took off 3 bases at V and 4 bases at J, with 12 bases between the two ends. Per germline, CDR1 SEHNR and CDR2 FQNEAQ (reference sequence). The CDR3 DNA is TGTGCCAGCAGCTTCCCTATATTTATCACCGGGGAGCTGTTTTTT. Translation gives CASSFPIFITGELFF.

The rearrangement joins TRBV6-5 to TRBJ1-3; maybe TRBD1 (6 bases). Trimming pared 6 bases from V and 0 bases from J, leaving 12 bases between. This CDR3 has 15 residues. Germline CDR1 is MNHEY and CDR2 is SVGAGI. CDR3 nucleotides: TGTGCCAGCAGGGGTGACAGGCACTCTGGAAACACCATATATTTT. This encodes CASRGDRHSGNTIYF.

V usage is TRBV4-3 and J usage is TRBJ2-7, with TRBD1 matching 7 bases. With V trimmed by 0 bases and J by 3 bases, 5 bases remained unmatched. Germline V lookup: CDR1 LGHNA, CDR2 YSLEER. CDR3 length: 15 amino acids. The CDR3 loop is CASSQDWAGGYEQYF. The CDR3, as DNA: TGCGCCAGCAGCCAAGATTGGGCAGGGGGCTACGAGCAGTACTTC.

This sequence joins TRBV9 and TRBJ2-1; D unclear. The CDR3 has 16 amino acids. V lost 0 bases to trimming and J lost 0 bases, with 10 bases between them. Germline CDR1 reads SGDLS; CDR2 reads YYNGEE. The CDR3 region is CASSVVGESSYNEQFF. CDR3 bases: TGTGCCAGCAGCGTAGTTGGCGAATCCTCCTACAATGAGCAGTTCTTC.

CDR3 in DNA: TGTGCCAGCAGTGAAACAGAGCCTAATGGCTACACCTTC. It encodes CASSETEPNGYTF. The V gene is TRBV2, the J gene TRBJ1-2; no clear D. In germline, CDR1 is SNHLY, CDR2 FYNNEI. V lost 2 bases to trimming and J lost 6 bases, with 10 bases between them. The CDR3 covers 13 residues.

This chain joins TRBV14 and TRBJ2-5; maybe TRBD1 (5 bases). With 4 bases removed from V and 0 bases from J, the gap between germline ends came to 9 bases. This CDR3 has 14 amino acids. In germline, CDR1 is SGHDN, CDR2 FVKESK. CDR3 bases: TGTGCCAGCAGCCTTACAGGAAACCAAGAGACCCAGTACTTC. Translating it yields CASSLTGNQETQYF.

The rearrangement joins TRBV3-1 (or the pseudogene TRBV3-2) to TRBJ2-7; the D gene is possibly TRBD2 (5 bases). Germline V gene data show CDR1 as LGHDT and CDR2 as YNNKEL (reference sequence). The V end lost 0 bases, the J end lost 2 bases, and 8 bases lay between the germline ends. The CDR3 consists of 14 residues. Here the CDR3 DNA reads TGTGCCAGCAGCCAAGATCGGGGTGCCTACGAGCAGTACTTC. The encoded protein is CASSQDRGAYEQYF.

This chain connects TRBV7-2 to TRBJ2-7; 9 bases align to TRBD1. The germline CDR1 and CDR2 sequences are SGHTA and FQGNSA. There are 16 residues in the CDR3. V trimming: 6 bases; J trimming: 3 bases; junction bases outside the gene matches: 12. CDR3 sequence reads: CASSYPTDRGFYEQYF. The CDR3 nucleotides are TGTGCCAGCAGTTACCCAACGGACAGGGGTTTCTACGAGCAGTACTTC. Together with reference TRBV7-2 and TRBJ2-7, the CDR3 gives the full variable domain: GAGVSQSPSNKVTEKGKDVELRCDPISGHTALYWYRQSLGQGLEFLIYFQGNSAPDKSGLPSDRFSAERTGGSVSTLTIQRTQQEDSAVYLCASSYPTDRGFYEQYFGPGTRLTVT.

Only a few counts were recorded for this clone. J is TRBJ1-4 and V is TRBV19, with TRBD1 identical over 9 bases. The V gene's germline CDR1 is LNHDA and CDR2 SQIVND (reference sequence). V lost 10 bases to trimming and J lost 0 bases; unmatched junction nucleotides: 6. The CDR3 contains 15 residues. CDR3 sequence: CATQDRGATNEKLFF. CDR3 DNA: TGTGCCACCCAAGACAGGGGGGCAACTAATGAAAAACTGTTTTTT.

The chain recombines TRBV18 with TRBJ2-5; no clear D. Germline V gene data show CDR1 as KGHSH and CDR2 as LQKENI. There are 14 residues in the CDR3. V dropped 1 base and J dropped 5 bases, with 11 bases sitting between them. This CDR3 reads CASSPLPIEETQYF. The CDR3 DNA follows: TGTGCCAGCTCACCACTGCCGATAGAGGAGACCCAGTACTTC.

CDR3 sequence reads: CASSPSDSHNEQFF. The CDR3 DNA sequence: TGCGCCAGCAGCCCGTCGGACAGTCACAATGAGCAGTTCTTC. The chain has TRBV5-1 and TRBJ2-1; possibly TRBD1 for D (6 bases). The germline V gene has CDR1 SGHRS and CDR2 YFSETQ. This CDR3 comprises 14 residues. V was pared by 4 bases and J by 5 bases, with 13 bases between.

This clone appeared once. The rearrangement uses TRBV19 and TRBJ2-6; D ambiguous. The germline gives CDR1 LNHDA, CDR2 SQIVND (reference sequence). The CDR3 runs to 17 residues. Trimming took off 4 bases at V and 2 bases at J, with 15 bases between the two ends. The CDR3 DNA is TGTGCCAGTAGTAAGAGCGTCCCGGCGGCTGGGGCCAACGTCCTGACTTTC. Translating it yields CASSKSVPAAGANVLTF.

The V call is TRBV6-1, the J call TRBJ2-1; TRBD2 agrees at 10 bases. The CDR3 consists of 15 residues. Trimming removed 3 bases from V and 8 bases from J; junction bases left unmatched: 7. Germline lookup yields CDR1 MNHNS and CDR2 SASEGT. CDR3 DNA sequence: TGTGCCAGCAGTGAGGAAGCGGGAGGGCCCCATGAGCAGTTCTTC. Encoded protein: CASSEEAGGPHEQFF.

This chain joins TRBV3-1 (or the pseudogene TRBV3-2) and TRBJ1-4, with D maybe TRBD1 (6 bases). V lost 5 bases to trimming and J lost 8 bases, with 12 bases between them. The CDR3 runs 13 residues. CDR1 LGHDT and CDR2 YNNKEL come from the germline V gene (reference sequence). The CDR3 DNA sequence: TGTGCCAGCAGCGGGGGCGCAAGGGAAAAACTGTTTTTT. Encoded protein: CASSGGAREKLFF.

The chain employs TRBV12-5 and TRBJ1-1, with 10 bases fitting TRBD1. V gave up 10 bases and J gave up 3 bases; unmatched junction bases: 5. Germline V gene lookup returns CDR1 LGHNT and CDR2 FRNRAP. The CDR3 sequence is 13 residues long. The CDR3 DNA reads as TGTGCTACTCGACAGGGGGCTCACACTGAAGCTTTCTTT. Its protein is CATRQGAHTEAFF. Full variable domain (missing parts from reference TRBV12-5 and TRBJ1-1): DARVTQTPRHKVTEMGQEVTMRCQPILGHNTVFWYRQTMMQGLELLAYFRNRAPLDDSGMPKDRFSAEMPDATLATLKIQPSEPRDSAVYFCATRQGAHTEAFFGQGTRLTVV.

The chain combines TRBV3-1 (or the pseudogene TRBV3-2) with TRBJ1-3; 7 bases fit TRBD1. There are 14 residues in the CDR3. CDR1 is LGHDT and CDR2 is YNNKEL in the germline V gene (reference sequence). Losses at the gene ends were 3 bases for V and 2 bases for J; bases not matched to a gene: 1. This CDR3 reads CASSQTGTGNTIYF. CDR3 DNA: TGTGCCAGCAGCCAGACAGGGACTGGAAACACCATATATTTT.